Below are 20 T cell receptor beta chains sequenced from a single sample in a study of blood T cells in healthy people across ages. It was with a sample-barcoded 5' primer and a J-beta primer mix that a second PCR of roughly 7 to 12 cycles was run. In TCRdb, the 5' RACE reads were re-called with MiXCR into one record per CDR3 protein. The sample holds 800,000 to 950,000 distinct CDR3 sequences; about 37% are singletons and the top ten take over 10%. What was sequenced was blood. The receptors derive from a man between 18 and 35 years old in good health.

J is TRBJ2-5 and V is TRBV5-1; TRBD2 might be the D (5 bases). Germline V lookup: CDR1 SGHRS, CDR2 YFSETQ. The CDR3 is 15 residues long. V was shortened by 5 bases and J by 2 bases, with 16 bases between the two germline ends. This CDR3 is CASREPSTRQETQYF. CDR3 coding DNA: TGCGCCAGCAGAGAACCTAGCACCCGTCAAGAGACCCAGTACTTC.

This rearrangement joins TRBV6-6 to TRBJ1-4, with 7 bases identical to TRBD1. After removal of 5 bases from V and 5 bases from J, the junction contained 5 bases not matched to a gene. In germline, CDR1 is MNHNY, CDR2 SVGAGI (reference sequence). The CDR3 contains 14 residues. Written as DNA, the CDR3 is TGTGCCAGCAGTGGGGAGACAGGGAATGAAAAACTGTTTTTT. It translates to CASSGETGNEKLFF.

This clonotype has more than one count but fewer than ten. This chain connects TRBV7-2 to TRBJ2-1; TRBD1 matches at 8 bases. This CDR3 region has 16 residues. J was trimmed by 3 bases and V by 0 bases; bases with no gene match: 4. Germline V gene data show CDR1 as SGHTA and CDR2 as FQGNSA. Here the CDR3 DNA reads TGTGCCAGCAGCTTAGCCGGGACAGGACACTACAATGAGCAGTTCTTC. Protein product: CASSLAGTGHYNEQFF.

This chain joins TRBV4-1 and TRBJ1-1; 7 bases align to TRBD1. Germline V gene lookup returns CDR1 MGHRA and CDR2 YSYEKL. The CDR3 loop spans 13 amino acids. The V segment lost 4 bases and the J segment 10 bases; nucleotides outside the gene matches: 9. The CDR3 bases are TGCGCCAGCAGCCGCAGCAGGGGGAAGGTAGCTTTCTTT. Its protein is CASSRSRGKVAFF.

This clonotype has a single count. The CDR3 DNA sequence: TGCGCCAGCAGCCAAGACCGGGACAGGGGCTACGAGCAGTACTTC. Protein product: CASSQDRDRGYEQYF. The J gene is TRBJ2-4, the V gene TRBV4-1, with 10 bases that match TRBD1. TRBJ2-7 explains the end of the DNA better; the J call may be wrong. This CDR3 is 15 amino acids long. CDR1 and CDR2 from the germline V gene are MGHRA and YSYEKL.

This clonotype was detected ten times or more. The chain carries TRBV29-1 and TRBJ2-1; 9 bases line up with TRBD1. Trimming removed 6 bases from V and 6 bases from J; junction bases left unmatched: 12. The CDR3 is 15 residues long. Germline V gives CDR1 SQVTM, CDR2 ANQGSEA. The CDR3 DNA reads as TGCAGCGTCGCCCCCGGGACAGGGTTTGGCAATGAGCAGTTCTTC. Encoded protein: CSVAPGTGFGNEQFF.

Of note for this clonotype: An end of the junction does not agree with germline; a read error may underlie this. The chain couples TRBV12-3 or TRBV12-4 to TRBJ1-5; D is possibly TRBD1 (5 bases). The CDR3 length is 17 residues. CDR3 in amino acids: CASSSPTGGYSNQPKHF. For the CDR3, the DNA is TGTGCCAGCAGTTCGCCCACAGGCGGGTATAGCAATCAGCCCAAGCATTTT.

In the case of this clonotype: With a much larger clone just one base away, this may be a read error. The chain combines TRBV30 with TRBJ2-5; D is uncertain. V was shortened by 0 bases and J by 4 bases, with 9 bases between the two germline ends. This CDR3 is built from 13 residues. CDR1 is GTSNPN, CDR2 SVGIG, per germline (reference sequence). This CDR3 is CAWSVGIRETQYF. CDR3 in DNA: TGTGCCTGGAGTGTAGGGATACGAGAGACCCAGTACTTC.

This clonotype has just a few counts. The rearrangement links TRBV11-2 to TRBJ2-1; 8 bases line up with TRBD2. The V gene's germline CDR1 is SGHAT and CDR2 FQNNGV. V trimming: 4 bases; J trimming: 11 bases; junction bases outside the gene matches: 16. This CDR3 comprises 16 residues. For the CDR3, the DNA is TGTGCCAGCAGCTACCCTTTCGGCGGGGGGATAGAGAAGCAGTTCTTC. Translation gives CASSYPFGGGIEKQFF.

This clonotype was observed many times. V and J are TRBV4-1 and TRBJ2-7; D possibly corresponds to TRBD1 (6 bases). The V gene lost 0 bases and the J gene lost 10 bases, with 16 bases spanning the gap. CDR1 and CDR2 from the germline V gene are MGHRA and YSYEKL. This CDR3 region has 14 residues. The CDR3 protein is CASSQEPRTAEQYF. The CDR3 coding sequence is TGCGCCAGCAGCCAAGAACCCCGGACAGCTGAACAGTACTTC.

Only a few counts were recorded for this clonotype. The chain couples TRBV6-6 to TRBJ1-4, with 8 bases matching TRBD1. Germline V gives CDR1 MNHNY, CDR2 SVGAGI (reference sequence). Germline trimming cut 6 bases from V and 8 bases from J; bases unmatched to any gene: 8. This CDR3 has 14 residues. In DNA form, the CDR3 reads TGTGCCAGCAGACAGACAGGGGCGGGGGAAAAACTGTTTTTT. This codes for CASRQTGAGEKLFF.

This clonotype came up a few times. The chain couples TRBV7-2 to TRBJ2-4; D unresolved. V was pared by 0 bases and J by 7 bases, with 16 bases between. CDR1 SGHTA and CDR2 FQGNSA come from the germline V gene. The CDR3 has 16 residues. CDR3 region: CASSLALGRRQNIQYF. The CDR3 DNA reads TGTGCCAGCAGCTTAGCCCTAGGACGTAGGCAGAACATTCAGTACTTC.

As regards this clonotype: The junction departs from germline at one end; a sequencing error may be responsible. V and J are TRBV12-5 and TRBJ2-3, with 10 bases identical to TRBD1. CDR3 length: 15 amino acids. Germline V gene lookup returns CDR1 LGHNT and CDR2 FRNRAP. CDR3 nucleotides: TGTGCTGGTGGTTTGGACAGGGGGGTCACAGATACGCAGTATTTT. Its protein product is CAGGLDRGVTDTQYF.

This sequence joins TRBV5-5 and TRBJ2-2; D unresolved. The CDR3 is 16 residues long. The germline CDR1 and CDR2 sequences are SGHKS and YYEKEE (reference sequence). Trimming cost V 1 base and J 0 bases, with 10 bases left between them. The CDR3, as DNA: TGTGCCAGCAGCTTGCGGCTAGTGGCGAACACCGGGGAGCTGTTTTTT. This sequence encodes CASSLRLVANTGELFF.

J is TRBJ2-3 and V is TRBV27, with D perhaps TRBD2 (6 bases). Per the germline V gene, CDR1 is MNHEY and CDR2 is SMNVEV (reference sequence). The V end was cut by 11 bases, the J end by 1 base, with 13 bases between. The CDR3 sequence is 13 residues long. This chain's CDR3 is CAAGRLRTDTQYF. The DNA of the CDR3 is TGTGCCGCGGGGAGACTACGCACAGATACGCAGTATTTT.

This clonotype has just a few counts. This chain joins TRBV12-5 and TRBJ2-3; 8 nucleotides match TRBD1. There are 17 residues in the CDR3. Trimming removed 4 bases from V and 1 base from J; junction bases left unmatched: 10. Germline CDR1 and CDR2: LGHNT and FRNRAP. The CDR3 reads CASGWGSSRGRTDTQYF. CDR3 sequence (DNA): TGTGCTAGTGGTTGGGGGTCGAGCAGGGGGCGCACAGATACGCAGTATTTT.

The chain recombines TRBV20-1 with TRBJ2-5; either TRBD1 or TRBD2 may fit D (5 bases each). The germline gives CDR1 DFQATT, CDR2 SNEGSKA (reference sequence). The CDR3 length is 15 residues. V was shortened by 0 bases and J by 3 bases, with 14 bases between the two germline ends. CDR3 sequence (DNA): TGCAGTGCTAGAGATGTGGGGACGGCTAAAGAGACCCAGTACTTC. Translation: CSARDVGTAKETQYF.

To note about this clonotype: A much more abundant neighbour one base away suggests this may be a read error. The V call is TRBV29-1, the J call TRBJ2-5, with 11 bases matching TRBD1. Trimming took 1 base from V and 11 from J; bases not matched to a gene: 15. CDR3 length: 16 residues. Per germline, CDR1 SQVTM and CDR2 ANQGSEA. The CDR3 is CSVEGSRDRGDNEQYF. The CDR3 DNA is TGCAGCGTTGAAGGCAGCCGGGACAGGGGGGACAATGAGCAGTACTTC.

This clonotype came up a few times. The chain links TRBV12-3 or TRBV12-4 to TRBJ2-1; 11 bases align to TRBD2. The CDR3 is 15 residues long. J gave up 2 bases and V 5 bases, and 2 bases lay outside the gene matches. Here the CDR3 DNA reads TGTGCCAGCAGTACTAGCGGGGGCACCTACAATGAGCAGTTCTTC. The encoded protein is CASSTSGGTYNEQFF.

In its sample, this clonotype was seen many times. This chain's CDR3 is CSANPTSGGPNEQFF. The CDR3 coding sequence is TGCAGTGCTAACCCGACTAGCGGGGGGCCCAATGAGCAGTTCTTC. V is TRBV20-1 and J is TRBJ2-1; 13 nucleotides agree with TRBD2. The junction had 6 bases not matched to a gene; V was cut back by 4 bases and J by 6 bases. Germline assignment: CDR1 DFQATT and CDR2 SNEGSKA (reference sequence). This CDR3 spans 15 amino acids.